These T cell receptor beta chains were read from a single sample in a study of blood T cells in healthy people across ages. Via MiXCR, TCRdb re-called the 5' RACE reads, giving one row per CDR3 protein. Among about 800,000 distinct CDR3 sequences, 58% were seen once, and the ten largest hold about 20%. Sequencing was performed on blood. These receptors were taken from a man aged 25 to 40 in good health. The CDR3 runs from the conserved cysteine through the conserved F or W. A D gene is named only where the DNA matches it firmly. Clone size is not always given. Where it is, it says once, few, many or a class for expanded clones.

CDR3: CASSGQGLSYEQYF
DNA: TGTGCCAGCAGCGGACAGGGGCTTTCCTACGAGCAGTACTTC
J: TRBJ2-7
V: TRBV4-2
D: TRBD1
size: few

CDR3: CSVEAPSGDPYEQYF
DNA: TGCAGCGTTGAGGCACCAAGCGGGGACCCCTACGAGCAGTACTTC
J: TRBJ2-7
V: TRBV29-1
D: TRBD2
size: many

CDR3: CASSQNNGETQYF
DNA: TGTGCCAGCAGCCAGAACAACGGAGAGACCCAGTACTTC
J: TRBJ2-5
V: TRBV3-1
D: -
size: -

CDR3: CASSPRQGPSYEQYF
DNA: TGCGCCAGCAGCCCCCGACAGGGTCCATCCTACGAGCAGTACTTC
J: TRBJ2-7
V: TRBV5-1
D: TRBD1
size: once

CDR3: CASSLETGFNEQYF
DNA: TGTGCCAGCAGCTTAGAAACAGGGTTCAACGAGCAGTACTTC
J: TRBJ2-7
V: TRBV7-6
D: -
size: -

CDR3: CSVERTGGSSWGTQYF
DNA: TGCAGCGTTGAGAGGACAGGGGGCTCCTCATGGGGGACCCAGTACTTC
J: TRBJ2-5
V: TRBV29-1
D: TRBD1
size: -

CDR3: CSAREALAGGPLQYF
DNA: TGCAGTGCTAGGGAGGCTCTAGCGGGAGGGCCGCTGCAGTATTTT
J: TRBJ2-3
V: TRBV20-1
D: TRBD2
size: -

CDR3: CASSLEVAETQYF
DNA: TGTGCCAGCAGCTTGGAAGTGGCAGAGACCCAGTACTTC
J: TRBJ2-5
V: TRBV5-1
D: -
size: -

CDR3: CSAGEAGNAREQYF
DNA: TGCAGTGCTGGTGAGGCGGGCAACGCTCGCGAGCAGTACTTC
J: TRBJ2-7
V: TRBV20-1
D: -
size: many

CDR3: CASSQDAAGELFF
DNA: TGTGCCAGCAGCCAAGATGCAGCCGGGGAGCTGTTTTTT
J: TRBJ2-2
V: TRBV3-1
D: -
size: -

CDR3: CATSDYSSGTYNEQFF
DNA: TGTGCCACCAGTGATTATTCCAGCGGGACCTACAATGAGCAGTTCTTC
J: TRBJ2-1
V: TRBV24-1
D: TRBD2
size: -

CDR3: CASSLSGTKPFF
DNA: TGTGCCAGCAGCTTAAGTGGGACTAAGCCGTTCTTC
J: TRBJ2-1
V: TRBV11-2
D: TRBD2
size: -

CDR3: CASSLVSGGRDTQYF
DNA: TGTGCCAGCAGCTTAGTTAGCGGGGGGAGAGATACGCAGTATTTT
J: TRBJ2-3
V: TRBV7-2
D: TRBD2
size: -

CDR3: CASSYTNLDEQFF
DNA: TGTGCCAGCAGTTACACGAATTTGGATGAGCAGTTCTTC
J: TRBJ2-1
V: TRBV6-5
D: -
size: -

CDR3: CASSQGGGLDAQYF
DNA: TGCGCCAGCAGCCAAGGGGGCGGGTTAGATGCGCAGTATTTT
J: TRBJ2-3
V: TRBV4-1
D: -
size: -

CDR3: CASSPGQLSNQPQHF
DNA: TGTGCCAGCAGTCCGGGACAGCTCAGCAATCAGCCCCAGCATTTT
J: TRBJ1-5
V: TRBV6-2/TRBV6-3
D: TRBD1
size: -

CDR3: CASSFAWESSCEQYF
DNA: TGTGCCAGCAGCTTTGCTTGGGAGAGCTCCTGCGAGCAGTACTTC
J: TRBJ2-7
V: TRBV11-2
D: -
size: -

CDR3: CASRSLPRDQETQYF
DNA: TGTGCCAGCAGATCACTGCCGAGGGACCAAGAGACCCAGTACTTC
J: TRBJ2-5
V: TRBV6-2/TRBV6-3
D: -
size: few

CDR3: CASDQGSSGANVLTF
DNA: TGTGCCAGTGATCAAGGAAGCTCTGGGGCCAACGTCCTGACTTTC
J: TRBJ2-6
V: TRBV6-2/TRBV6-3
D: -
size: few

CDR3: CAWRVRYGYNEQFF
DNA: TGTGCCTGGAGAGTCAGGTACGGCTACAATGAGCAGTTCTTC
J: TRBJ2-1
V: TRBV30
D: -
size: -

CDR3: CASNTRGGEKLFF
DNA: TGTGCCAGCAATACCCGTGGTGGTGAAAAACTGTTTTTT
J: TRBJ1-4
V: TRBV7-3
D: -
size: -

CDR3: CASRLKQGPQDEQYF
DNA: TGTGCCAGCAGACTTAAACAGGGACCCCAGGACGAGCAGTACTTC
J: TRBJ2-7
V: TRBV27
D: -
size: -

CDR3: CASSLGTVVYNEQFF
DNA: TGCGCCAGCAGCTTGGGGACGGTGGTTTACAATGAGCAGTTCTTC
J: TRBJ2-1
V: TRBV5-1
D: -
size: -

CDR3: CSARDGSAKNIQYF
DNA: TGCAGTGCTAGAGATGGATCAGCCAAAAACATTCAGTACTTC
J: TRBJ2-4
V: TRBV20-1
D: -
size: once

CDR3: CAISRLAGSYEQYF
DNA: TGTGCCATCAGTAGACTAGCGGGATCCTACGAGCAGTACTTC
J: TRBJ2-7
V: TRBV10-3
D: TRBD2
size: -

CDR3: CSAEGRNSYEQYF
DNA: TGCAGTGCCGAGGGGAGAAACTCCTACGAGCAGTACTTC
J: TRBJ2-7
V: TRBV20-1
D: -
size: -

CDR3: CATSVLADEQFF
DNA: TGTGCCACCAGTGTATTGGCCGATGAGCAGTTCTTC
J: TRBJ2-1
V: TRBV24-1
D: -
size: -

CDR3: CASRGLAAYNEQFF
DNA: TGTGCCAGCAGGGGACTAGCGGCTTACAATGAGCAGTTCTTC
J: TRBJ2-1
V: TRBV7-2
D: TRBD2
size: -

CDR3: CASSRGLAGGSSYNEQYF
DNA: TGTGCCAGCAGCCGTGGACTAGCGGGAGGGTCCTCCTACAATGAGCAGTACTTC
J: TRBJ2-7
V: TRBV7-3
D: TRBD2
size: -

CDR3: CASSLQGPRETQYF
DNA: TGTGCCAGCAGCCTCCAGGGTCCTCGGGAGACCCAGTACTTC
J: TRBJ2-5
V: TRBV6-6
D: -
size: -

CDR3: CASSKGEEGEEVAYEQYF
DNA: TGTGCCAGCAGCAAAGGGGAGGAGGGAGAAGAAGTTGCTTACGAGCAGTACTTC
J: TRBJ2-7
V: TRBV21-1
D: -
size: -

CDR3: CAISEPRETQYF
DNA: TGTGCCATCAGTGAGCCCCGGGAGACCCAGTACTTC
J: TRBJ2-5
V: TRBV10-3
D: -
size: -

CDR3: CASSPIEERETQYF
DNA: TGTGCCAGCAGCCCCATCGAGGAGAGGGAGACCCAGTACTTC
J: TRBJ2-5
V: TRBV7-9
D: -
size: -

CDR3: CATSPTRSGYTF
DNA: TGTGCCACCTCTCCCACTCGGTCTGGCTACACCTTC
J: TRBJ1-2
V: TRBV7-2
D: -
size: -

CDR3: CASSPGTGRSPLHF
DNA: TGTGCCAGCAGTCCCGGGACAGGGAGATCACCCCTCCACTTT
J: TRBJ1-6
V: TRBV12-3/TRBV12-4
D: TRBD1
size: few

CDR3: CSGTPGYEQYF
DNA: TGCAGTGGCACCCCGGGCTACGAGCAGTACTTC
J: TRBJ2-7
V: TRBV20-1
D: -
size: few

CDR3: CASSSGTEGTQYF
DNA: TGCGCCAGCAGCTCCGGGACCGAAGGGACCCAGTACTTC
J: TRBJ2-5
V: TRBV5-1
D: -
size: -

CDR3: CASNVAGANVLTF
DNA: TGTGCCAGCAACGTGGCGGGGGCCAACGTCCTGACTTTC
J: TRBJ2-6
V: TRBV6-2/TRBV6-3
D: -
size: -

CDR3: CASSARNRGSGYTF
DNA: TGTGCCAGCAGCGCCCGTAACAGGGGCTCTGGCTACACCTTC
J: TRBJ1-2
V: TRBV3-1
D: TRBD1
size: -

CDR3: CASSLSGQGASGANVLTF
DNA: TGTGCCAGCAGCTTATCTGGACAGGGAGCCTCTGGGGCCAACGTCCTGACTTTC
J: TRBJ2-6
V: TRBV7-2
D: TRBD1
size: -

CDR3: CASSPLGQDSSEQYF
DNA: TGTGCCAGCAGCCCACTGGGGCAGGATTCGTCCGAGCAGTACTTC
J: TRBJ2-7
V: TRBV4-2
D: -
size: -

CDR3: CSARDPAFGYTF
DNA: TGCAGTGCTAGAGATCCGGCTTTCGGCTACACCTTC
J: TRBJ1-2
V: TRBV20-1
D: -
size: -

CDR3: CASSPMGRLGNEQFF
DNA: TGTGCCAGCAGCCCCATGGGAAGGCTTGGCAATGAGCAGTTCTTC
J: TRBJ2-1
V: TRBV7-6
D: -
size: -

CDR3: CASSASGLATYEQYF
DNA: TGTGCCAGCAGCGCCAGCGGACTAGCCACCTACGAGCAGTACTTC
J: TRBJ2-7
V: TRBV9
D: TRBD2
size: -

CDR3: CASSPSGGLLTDTQYF
DNA: TGTGCCAGCAGCCCCTCGGGCGGACTCCTCACAGATACGCAGTATTTT
J: TRBJ2-3
V: TRBV9
D: -
size: -

CDR3: CASSLGPGTSQGEQYF
DNA: TGTGCCAGCAGCTTGGGGCCTGGGACTAGCCAAGGCGAGCAGTACTTC
J: TRBJ2-7
V: TRBV7-2
D: TRBD2
size: many

CDR3: CSARDSGQGSYEQYF
DNA: TGCAGTGCTAGAGATTCGGGACAGGGTTCCTACGAGCAGTACTTC
J: TRBJ2-7
V: TRBV20-1
D: TRBD1
size: -

CDR3: CSARDLRAGLETQYF
DNA: TGCAGTGCTAGAGATCTTAGAGCGGGGTTGGAGACCCAGTACTTC
J: TRBJ2-5
V: TRBV20-1
D: TRBD2
size: -

CDR3: CASSPEVAGPTGGYTF
DNA: TGCGCCAGCAGCCCGGAGGTGGCAGGGCCTACTGGTGGCTACACCTTC
J: TRBJ1-2
V: TRBV5-1
D: -
size: many

CDR3: CASHPRWSEKLFF
DNA: TGTGCCAGCCACCCTCGATGGAGTGAAAAACTGTTTTTT
J: TRBJ1-4
V: TRBV28
D: -
size: -

CDR3: CASSPRITEAFF
DNA: TGTGCCAGCAGCCCCCGGATCACTGAAGCTTTCTTT
J: TRBJ1-1
V: TRBV7-8
D: -
size: -

CDR3: CSANKDGAGLRSEQYF
DNA: TGCAGTGCTAACAAAGATGGAGCGGGATTGAGGTCCGAGCAGTACTTC
J: TRBJ2-7
V: TRBV20-1
D: TRBD2
size: -

CDR3: CASSSSLWPAKRYF
DNA: TGTGCCAGCAGCTCTTCCTTGTGGCCCGCCAAACGGTACTTC
J: TRBJ2-7
V: TRBV3-1
D: -
size: -

CDR3: CASSFTGMDEQYF
DNA: TGCGCCAGCAGCTTCACAGGGATGGACGAGCAGTACTTC
J: TRBJ2-7
V: TRBV5-1
D: -
size: once

CDR3: CSVGKFLFDTEAFF
DNA: TGCAGCGTTGGTAAATTCTTATTTGACACTGAAGCTTTCTTT
J: TRBJ1-1
V: TRBV29-1
D: -
size: -